A single sample is the source of the 16 T cell receptor beta chains below, sequenced in a study of T cells in localized non-small cell lung cancer (dated by TCRdb to between 2020 and 2021). Preparation of the library involved the immunoSEQ multiplex PCR assay. This immuneACCESS table, as held by TCRdb, lists in-frame sequences with V and J called but not all clones. Of the missing ones, under half trace to an unresolved V gene in checked studies; the others have no known cause. Present in this sample are about 33,000 clones, approximately 87% of which were seen just once. Around 4.5% of the sample comes from the top ten. This material consisted of peripheral blood, taken before any cancer treatment. The receptors here all came from a man aged 40-75 years with stage I lung adenocarcinoma.

This chain uses TRBV7-2 with TRBJ2-1; D is unclear. Between the trimmed V and J ends, which lost 3 bases and 3 bases, there was a span of 6 bases. Germline lookup yields CDR1 SGHTA and CDR2 FQGNSA. The CDR3 covers 13 residues. CDR3 sequence: CASSFSSYNEQFF. CDR3 nucleotide sequence: TGTGCCAGCAGCTTCAGCAGCTACAATGAGCAGTTCTTC.

The chain uses TRBV5-1 and TRBJ2-3; tentatively, D is TRBD1 or TRBD2 (5 bases each). Germline V gene lookup returns CDR1 SGHRS and CDR2 YFSETQ. V was cut by 4 bases and J by 0 bases, with 9 bases left in between. The CDR3 consists of 14 residues. This chain's CDR3 is CASSNWDSTDTQYF. In nucleotides, the CDR3 is TGCGCCAGCAGCAACTGGGACAGCACAGATACGCAGTATTTT.

The rearrangement links TRBV2 to TRBJ1-1, with a tentative D call TRBD1 (6 bases). V was trimmed by 6 bases and J by 4 bases, leaving 12 bases between them. The CDR3 sequence is 13 residues long. Germline CDR1 reads SNHLY; CDR2 reads FYNNEI. The DNA for the CDR3 is TGTGCCAGCAGACAGGGTGGGGGCACTGAAGCTTTCTTT. This gives the protein CASRQGGGTEAFF.

This chain uses TRBV5-6 with TRBJ2-7; D is possibly TRBD1 (6 bases). The CDR3 extends over 14 amino acids. Trimming took 4 bases from V and 4 from J, leaving 15 bases between them. Germline-derived CDR1 and CDR2 are SGHDT and YYEEEE. The DNA for the CDR3 is TGTGCCAGCAGCCGAACCCCAGGGGAGTACGAGCAGTACTTC. It yields the protein CASSRTPGEYEQYF.

This clone was seen once. This chain uses TRBV6-5 with TRBJ1-3, with D hard to call. CDR1 and CDR2 from the germline V gene are MNHEY and SVGAGI. This CDR3 contains 15 residues. V shed 6 bases and J shed 3 bases, with 15 bases lying between them. CDR3 amino acids: CASSATHGVGNTIYF. CDR3 nucleotides: TGTGCCAGCAGCGCCACGCACGGGGTTGGAAACACCATATATTTT.

V gene TRBV19 combines with J gene TRBJ2-2; D is unclear. From germline, CDR1 is LNHDA and CDR2 SQIVND (reference sequence). This CDR3 comprises 14 residues. Trimming shortened V by 5 bases and J by 1 base, and 8 bases separated the two germline ends. CDR3 residues: CASSPTENTGELFF. CDR3 DNA: TGTGCCAGTAGTCCAACAGAGAACACCGGGGAGCTGTTTTTT.

This chain uses TRBV7-9 with TRBJ1-2; 7 positions agree with TRBD1. The CDR3 loop spans 14 amino acids. Trimming removed 3 bases from V and 3 bases from J; junction bases left unmatched: 4. Looked up from germline, CDR1 is SEHNR and CDR2 is FQNEAQ (reference sequence). The CDR3 loop is CASSFGTAYYGYTF. The CDR3 DNA reads as TGTGCCAGCAGCTTTGGGACAGCCTACTATGGCTACACCTTC.

The chain links TRBV29-1 to TRBJ2-2; a possible D gene is TRBD2 (6 bases). Germline V gene lookup returns CDR1 SQVTM and CDR2 ANQGSEA. This CDR3 comprises 16 residues. Trimming pared 0 bases from V and 6 bases from J, leaving 17 bases between. CDR3 region: CSVEDQRKGGAGELFF. The CDR3 DNA reads as TGCAGCGTTGAAGATCAAAGAAAGGGAGGCGCCGGGGAGCTGTTTTTT.

The V call is TRBV18, the J call TRBJ1-1; D is ambiguous. The germline gives CDR1 KGHSH, CDR2 LQKENI. V gave up 0 bases and J gave up 1 base, with 9 bases separating them. The CDR3 runs 15 residues. CDR3 residues: CASSPPVLGNTEAFF. CDR3 bases: TGTGCCAGCTCACCACCCGTATTGGGGAACACTGAAGCTTTCTTT.

This clone was recorded a few times. The V call is TRBV6-6, the J call TRBJ1-3; D is possibly TRBD1 (5 bases). The V and J ends lost 10 bases and 2 bases respectively, with 15 bases between them. CDR3 length equals 14 residues. Germline CDR1 MNHNY, CDR2 SVGAGI (reference sequence). CDR3 nucleotides: TGTGCCACCAGGGAGTCCAAGACTGGAAACACCATATATTTT. It encodes CATRESKTGNTIYF.

This chain connects TRBV7-2 to TRBJ2-1, with 8 nucleotides matching TRBD2. Trimming took 2 bases from V and 8 from J; bases not matched to a gene: 5. Germline CDR1 reads SGHTA; CDR2 reads FQGNSA. This CDR3 contains 14 residues. DNA of the CDR3: TGTGCCAGCAGCTTAACCGGGGGGGCCTATGAGCAGTTCTTC. Encoded protein: CASSLTGGAYEQFF.

V is TRBV7-9 and J is TRBJ1-5; D unresolved. The CDR3 runs to 15 residues. Germline V gives CDR1 SEHNR, CDR2 FQNEAQ (reference sequence). V was clipped by 5 bases and J by 6 bases, with 17 bases between them. Written as DNA, the CDR3 is TGTGCCAGCAGCGGTCAAGGGTTAAATGGTCAGCCCCAGCATTTT. Its translation is CASSGQGLNGQPQHF.

This rearrangement joins TRBV7-6 to TRBJ2-2, with 8 bases matching TRBD1. The ends lost 0 bases at V and 6 bases at J; junction bases unmatched: 6. Germline CDR1 and CDR2: SGHVS and FNYEAQ. There are 16 residues in the CDR3. The CDR3 DNA is TGTGCCAGCAGCTTAGCGGCTGGACAGGGATCCGGGGAGCTGTTTTTT. Translation: CASSLAAGQGSGELFF.

Only one count was recorded for this clone. This sequence joins TRBV5-1 and TRBJ1-2, with 7 bases identical to TRBD1. Trimming cost V 3 bases and J 1 base; bases outside gene matches: 9. The CDR3 totals 16 residues. Looked up from germline, CDR1 is SGHRS and CDR2 is YFSETQ. The CDR3 DNA is TGCGCCAGCAGCTCCGGAGGGACAGCGAATAACTATGGCTACACCTTC. Translation: CASSSGGTANNYGYTF.

The chain is built from TRBV6-5 and TRBJ1-5, with D unclear. Trimming stripped 2 bases from V and 3 bases from J, with 5 bases between. The CDR3 has 13 residues. Looked up from germline, CDR1 is MNHEY and CDR2 is SVGAGI. CDR3: CASSYANNQPQHF. Written as DNA, the CDR3 is TGTGCCAGCAGTTACGCGAACAATCAGCCCCAGCATTTT.

This sequence joins TRBV29-1 and TRBJ1-3; D gene unclear. The germline V and J ends were trimmed by 1 base and 0 bases, with 10 bases remaining between them. CDR1 and CDR2 from the germline V gene are SQVTM and ANQGSEA. The CDR3 covers 15 residues. CDR3 nucleotide sequence: TGCAGCGTTGAAGGTACCTCATACTCTGGAAACACCATATATTTT. Protein product: CSVEGTSYSGNTIYF.